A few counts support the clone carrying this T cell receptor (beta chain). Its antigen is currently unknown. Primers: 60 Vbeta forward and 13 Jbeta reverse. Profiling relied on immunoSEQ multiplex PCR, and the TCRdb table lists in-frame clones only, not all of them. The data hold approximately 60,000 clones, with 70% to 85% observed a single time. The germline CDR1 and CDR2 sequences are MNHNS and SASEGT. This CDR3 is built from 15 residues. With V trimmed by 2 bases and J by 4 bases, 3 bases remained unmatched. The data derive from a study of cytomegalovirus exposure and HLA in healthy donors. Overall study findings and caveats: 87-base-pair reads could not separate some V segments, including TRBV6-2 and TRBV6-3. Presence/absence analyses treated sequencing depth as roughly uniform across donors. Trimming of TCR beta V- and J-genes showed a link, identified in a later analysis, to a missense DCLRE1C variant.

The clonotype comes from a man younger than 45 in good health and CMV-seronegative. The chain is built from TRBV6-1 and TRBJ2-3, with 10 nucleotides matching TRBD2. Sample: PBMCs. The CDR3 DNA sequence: TGTGCCAGCAGTGAATCTAGCGGGAGCCCAGATACGCAGTATTTT. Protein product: CASSESSGSPDTQYF.